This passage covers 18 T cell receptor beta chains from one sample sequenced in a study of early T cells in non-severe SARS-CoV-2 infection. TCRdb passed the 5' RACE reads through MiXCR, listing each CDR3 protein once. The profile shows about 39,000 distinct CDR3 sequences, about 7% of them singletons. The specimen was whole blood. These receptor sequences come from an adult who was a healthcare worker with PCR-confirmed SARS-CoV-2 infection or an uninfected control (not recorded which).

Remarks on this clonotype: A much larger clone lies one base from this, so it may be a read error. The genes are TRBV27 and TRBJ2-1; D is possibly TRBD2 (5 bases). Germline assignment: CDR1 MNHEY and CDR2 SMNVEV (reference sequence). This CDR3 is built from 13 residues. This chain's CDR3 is CASSLLVGNEQIF. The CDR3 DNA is TGTGCCAGCAGTCTACTAGTCGGAAATGAGCAGATCTTC.

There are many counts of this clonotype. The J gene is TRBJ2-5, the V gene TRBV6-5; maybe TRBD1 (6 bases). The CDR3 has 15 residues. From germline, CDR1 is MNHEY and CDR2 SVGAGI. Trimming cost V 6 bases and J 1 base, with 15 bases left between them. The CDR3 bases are TGTGCCAGCAGCCCTGGCCGGGACATCCAAGAGACCCAGTACTTC. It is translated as CASSPGRDIQETQYF.

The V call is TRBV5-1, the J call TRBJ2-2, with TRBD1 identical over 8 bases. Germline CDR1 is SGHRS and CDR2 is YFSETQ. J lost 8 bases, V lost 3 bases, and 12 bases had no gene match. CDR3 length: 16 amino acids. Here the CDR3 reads CASSSRSGQGRGELFF. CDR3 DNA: TGCGCCAGCAGCTCCCGTTCCGGACAGGGTAGGGGGGAGCTGTTTTTT.

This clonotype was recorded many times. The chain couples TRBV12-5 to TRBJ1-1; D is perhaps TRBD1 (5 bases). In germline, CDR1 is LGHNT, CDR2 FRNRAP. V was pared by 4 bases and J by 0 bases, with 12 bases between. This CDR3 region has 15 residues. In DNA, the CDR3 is TGTGCTAGTGGTTCCCAGGTGGGGCTGAACACTGAAGCTTTCTTT. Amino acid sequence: CASGSQVGLNTEAFF.

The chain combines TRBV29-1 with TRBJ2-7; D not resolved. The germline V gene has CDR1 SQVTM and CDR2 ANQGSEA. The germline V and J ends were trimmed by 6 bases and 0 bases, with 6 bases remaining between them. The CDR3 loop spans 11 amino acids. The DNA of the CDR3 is TGCAGCGTCGCCCGCTCCTACGAGCAGTACTTC. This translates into CSVARSYEQYF.

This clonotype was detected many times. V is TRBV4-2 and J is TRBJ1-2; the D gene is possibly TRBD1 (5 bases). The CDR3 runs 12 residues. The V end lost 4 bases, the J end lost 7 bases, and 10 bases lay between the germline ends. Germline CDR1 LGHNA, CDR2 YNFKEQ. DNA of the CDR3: TGTGCCAGCAGCCCCCAGGGTCGTGGCTACACCTTC. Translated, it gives CASSPQGRGYTF.

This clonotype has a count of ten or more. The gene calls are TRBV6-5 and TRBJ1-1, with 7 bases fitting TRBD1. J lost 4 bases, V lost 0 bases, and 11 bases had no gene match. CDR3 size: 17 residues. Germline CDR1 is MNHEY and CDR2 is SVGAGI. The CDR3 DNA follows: TGTGCCAGCAGTTACTCGAACAGGGGCGGATCGGGCACTGAAGCTTTCTTT. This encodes CASSYSNRGGSGTEAFF.

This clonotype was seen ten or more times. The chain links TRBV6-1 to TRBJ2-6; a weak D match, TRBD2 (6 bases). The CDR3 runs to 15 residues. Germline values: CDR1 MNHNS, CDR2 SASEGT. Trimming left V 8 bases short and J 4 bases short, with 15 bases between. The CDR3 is CASLGREAGANVLTF. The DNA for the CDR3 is TGTGCCAGCTTAGGCAGGGAGGCGGGGGCCAACGTCCTGACTTTC.

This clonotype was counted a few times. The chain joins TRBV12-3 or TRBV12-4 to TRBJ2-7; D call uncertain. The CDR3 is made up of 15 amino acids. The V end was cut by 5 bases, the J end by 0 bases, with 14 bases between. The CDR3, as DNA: TGTGCCAGCAGTCTCGCCGGTTCCATCTCCTACGAGCAGTACTTC. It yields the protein CASSLAGSISYEQYF.

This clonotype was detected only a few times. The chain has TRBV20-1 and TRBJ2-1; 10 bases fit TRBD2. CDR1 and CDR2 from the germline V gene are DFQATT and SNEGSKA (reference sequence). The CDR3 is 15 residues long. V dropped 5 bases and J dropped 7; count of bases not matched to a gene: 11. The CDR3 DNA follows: TGCAGTGCTCGTGGACTAGCGGATGCCGGGAATGAGCAGTTCTTC. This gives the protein CSARGLADAGNEQFF.

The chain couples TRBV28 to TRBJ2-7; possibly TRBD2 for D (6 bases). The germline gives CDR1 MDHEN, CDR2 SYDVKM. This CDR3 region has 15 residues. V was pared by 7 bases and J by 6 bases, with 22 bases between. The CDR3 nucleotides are TGTGCCAGCACCCGGGGGTCGGAAGGGGCCCCCGAGCAGTACTTC. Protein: CASTRGSEGAPEQYF.

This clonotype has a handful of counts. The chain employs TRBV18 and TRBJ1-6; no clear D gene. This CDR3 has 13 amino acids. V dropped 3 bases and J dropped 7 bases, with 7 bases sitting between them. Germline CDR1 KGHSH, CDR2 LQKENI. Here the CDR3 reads CASSPRENSPLHF. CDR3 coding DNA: TGTGCCAGCTCACCCCGGGAGAATTCACCCCTCCACTTT.

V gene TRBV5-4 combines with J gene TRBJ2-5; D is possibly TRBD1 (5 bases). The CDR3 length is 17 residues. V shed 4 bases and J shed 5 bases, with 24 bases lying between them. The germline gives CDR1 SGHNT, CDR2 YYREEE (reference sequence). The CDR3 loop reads CASSPRGAGREEETQYF. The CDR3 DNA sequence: TGTGCCAGCAGCCCCAGAGGCGCAGGGCGCGAGGAGGAGACCCAGTACTTC.

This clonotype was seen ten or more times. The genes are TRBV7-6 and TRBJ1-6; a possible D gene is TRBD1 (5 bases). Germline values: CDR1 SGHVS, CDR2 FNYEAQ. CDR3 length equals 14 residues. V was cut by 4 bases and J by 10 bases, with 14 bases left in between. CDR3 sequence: CASSSPGSDSPLHF. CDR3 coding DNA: TGTGCCAGCAGCTCACCAGGGTCCGACTCACCCCTCCACTTT.

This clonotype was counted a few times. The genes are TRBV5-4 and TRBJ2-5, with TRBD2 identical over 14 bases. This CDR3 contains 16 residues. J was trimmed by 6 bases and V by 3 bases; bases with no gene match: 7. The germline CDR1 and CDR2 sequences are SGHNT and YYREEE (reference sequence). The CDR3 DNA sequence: TGTGCCAGCAGCTCCGGACTAGCGGGGGGCCTGAAGACCCAGTACTTC. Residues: CASSSGLAGGLKTQYF.

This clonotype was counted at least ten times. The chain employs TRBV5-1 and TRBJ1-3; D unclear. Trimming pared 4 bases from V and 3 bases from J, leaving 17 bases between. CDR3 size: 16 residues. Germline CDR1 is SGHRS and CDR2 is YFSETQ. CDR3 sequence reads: CASSPTTSGFGNTIYF. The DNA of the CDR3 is TGCGCCAGCAGCCCAACCACAAGTGGGTTTGGAAACACCATATATTTT.

The CDR3 bases are TGTGCCTGCCACCGGGACTATCAAGAGACCCAGTACTTC. Translating gives CACHRDYQETQYF. The rearrangement links TRBV5-4 to TRBJ2-5, with 7 bases identical to TRBD2. V lost 10 bases and J lost 2; bases outside the gene matches: 8. The V gene's germline CDR1 is SGHNT and CDR2 YYREEE (reference sequence). The CDR3 sequence is 13 residues long. The entire variable domain, with the rest obtained from reference TRBV5-4 and TRBJ2-5, is as follows: ETGVTQSPTHLIKTRGQQVTLRCSSQSGHNTVSWYQQALGQGPQFIFQYYREEENGRGNFPPRFSGLQFPNYSSELNVNALELDDSALYLCACHRDYQETQYFGPGTRLLVL.

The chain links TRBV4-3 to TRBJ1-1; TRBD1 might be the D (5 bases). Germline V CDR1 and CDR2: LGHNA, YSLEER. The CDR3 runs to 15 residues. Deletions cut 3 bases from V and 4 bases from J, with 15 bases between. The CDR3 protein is CASSQGGLGTTEAFF. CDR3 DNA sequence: TGCGCCAGCAGCCAGGGGGGGTTGGGGACCACTGAAGCTTTCTTT.